The entry below describes one T cell receptor beta chain. Its antigen is as yet unknown. The data derive from a study of cytomegalovirus exposure and HLA in healthy donors. Notes on the study in general: Owing to their indistinguishability, certain V segments, notably TRBV6-2 and TRBV6-3, were excluded.

The germline V gene has CDR1 MNHEY and CDR2 SVGAGI. This CDR3 comprises 16 residues. Trimming removed 0 bases from V and 4 bases from J; junction bases left unmatched: 4. The PCR contained 60 Vbeta and 13 Jbeta primers. The data were produced by immunoSEQ multiplex PCR, yet TCRdb's version contains in-frame clones alone and is incomplete. The data hold 150,000 to 200,000 clones, with over 70% observed a single time. Although they were nominally healthy when sampled, donors likely had unrecorded immune exposures. This TCR was recovered from a woman between 18 and 30 years old in good health and CMV-seropositive. Specimen: PBMCs. The chain combines TRBV6-5 with TRBJ1-3; 9 bases fit TRBD1. In DNA form, the CDR3 reads TGTGCCAGCAGTTACTCCCGGACAGGGGCAGGAAACACCATATATTTT. Residues: CASSYSRTGAGNTIYF.